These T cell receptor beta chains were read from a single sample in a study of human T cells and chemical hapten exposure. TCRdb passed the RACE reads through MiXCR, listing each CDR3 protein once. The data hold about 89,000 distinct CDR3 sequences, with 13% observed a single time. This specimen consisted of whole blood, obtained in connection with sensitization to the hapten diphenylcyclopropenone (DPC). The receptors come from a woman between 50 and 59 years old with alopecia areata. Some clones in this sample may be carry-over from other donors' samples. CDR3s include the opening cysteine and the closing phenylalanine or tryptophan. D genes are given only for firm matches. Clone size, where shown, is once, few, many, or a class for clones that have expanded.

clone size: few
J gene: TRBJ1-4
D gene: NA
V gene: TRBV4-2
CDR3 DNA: TGTGCCAGCAGCCAGGTACAGGGTCAGGCTAATGAAAAACTGTTTTTT
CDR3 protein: CASSQVQGQANEKLFF

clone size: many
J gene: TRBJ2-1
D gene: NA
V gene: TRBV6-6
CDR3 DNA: TGTGCCAGCAGTTACTCGATGTCCACTAGTTTGGATCGGCAGTTCTTC
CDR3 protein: CASSYSMSTSLDRQFF

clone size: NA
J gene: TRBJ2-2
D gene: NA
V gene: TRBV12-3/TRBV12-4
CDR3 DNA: TGTGCCAGCAGTTTAGTCGCCGGGGAGCTGTTTTTT
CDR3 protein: CASSLVAGELFF

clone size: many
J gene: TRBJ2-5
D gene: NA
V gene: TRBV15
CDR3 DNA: TGTGCCACCAGCAGAGATGGAGGGAGGCCAGAGACCCAGTACTTC
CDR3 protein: CATSRDGGRPETQYF

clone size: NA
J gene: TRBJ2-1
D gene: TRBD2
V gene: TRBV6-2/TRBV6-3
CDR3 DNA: TGTGCCAGCAGTTACTCGTTGGGAGGGGTCAATGAGCAGTTCTTC
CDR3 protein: CASSYSLGGVNEQFF

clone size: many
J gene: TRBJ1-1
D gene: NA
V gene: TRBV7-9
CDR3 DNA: TGTGCCAGCAGCTCCCAAGGGGCTGAAGCTTTCTTT
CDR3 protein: CASSSQGAEAFF

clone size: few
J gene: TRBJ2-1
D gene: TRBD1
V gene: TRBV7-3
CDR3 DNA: TGTGCCAGCAGCTCGGGACAGGGGGCGGACAATGAGCAGTTCTTC
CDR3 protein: CASSSGQGADNEQFF

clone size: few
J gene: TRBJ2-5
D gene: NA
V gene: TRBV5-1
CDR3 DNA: TGCGCCAGCAGCTTGGGTGACAGACCGCTCCAAGAGACCCAGTACTTC
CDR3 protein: CASSLGDRPLQETQYF

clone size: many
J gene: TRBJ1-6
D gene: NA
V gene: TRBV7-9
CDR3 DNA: TGTGCCAGCAGCTTAGGAATGGATTCACCCCTCCACTTT
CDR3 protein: CASSLGMDSPLHF

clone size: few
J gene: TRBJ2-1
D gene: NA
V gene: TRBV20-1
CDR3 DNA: TGCAGTGCTCCCGACAGGTCCGTCTCCTACAATGAGCAGTTCTTC
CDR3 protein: CSAPDRSVSYNEQFF

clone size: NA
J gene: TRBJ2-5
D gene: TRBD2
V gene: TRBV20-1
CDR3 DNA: TGCAGTGCTAGAGAGAGCAGCGGACTAGCACGAGAGACCCAGTACTTC
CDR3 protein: CSARESSGLARETQYF

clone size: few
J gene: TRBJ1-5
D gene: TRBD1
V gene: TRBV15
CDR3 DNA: TGTGCCACCAGCAGGGGACAGGGGGTCTCTCAGCCCCAGCATTTT
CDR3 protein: CATSRGQGVSQPQHF

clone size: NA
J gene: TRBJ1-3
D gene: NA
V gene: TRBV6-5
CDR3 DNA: TGTGCCAGCACCGGTTCTTCTGGAAACACCATATATTTT
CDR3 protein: CASTGSSGNTIYF

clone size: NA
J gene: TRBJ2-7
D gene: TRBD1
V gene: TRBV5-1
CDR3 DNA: TGCGCCAGCAGCTTGGAGGGACAGGGCTACGAGCAGTACTTC
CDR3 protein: CASSLEGQGYEQYF

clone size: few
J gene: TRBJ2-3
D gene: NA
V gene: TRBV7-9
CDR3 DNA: TGTGCCAGCAGCTCCAGCCCGGGTAGCTCAGATACGCAGTATTTT
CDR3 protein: CASSSSPGSSDTQYF

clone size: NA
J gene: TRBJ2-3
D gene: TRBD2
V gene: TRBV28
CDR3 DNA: TGTGCCAGCAGTAGACTAGCGGGGGACACAGATACGCAGTATTTT
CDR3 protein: CASSRLAGDTDTQYF

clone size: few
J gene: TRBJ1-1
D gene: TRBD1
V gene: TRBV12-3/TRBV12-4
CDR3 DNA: TGTGCCAGCAGCTACCTACGTTGGGGGACAGGGGGTCGGCATATACTTGGAGCTTTCTTT
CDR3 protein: CASSYLRWGTGGRHILGAFF

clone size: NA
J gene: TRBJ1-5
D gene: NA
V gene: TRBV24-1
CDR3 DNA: TGTGCCACCAGCATAGGACTTCCCCATCAGCCCCAGCATTTT
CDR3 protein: CATSIGLPHQPQHF

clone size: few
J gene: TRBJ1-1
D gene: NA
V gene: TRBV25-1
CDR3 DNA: TGTGCCAGCAGTAGAACAGAAGTCACTGAAGCTTTCTTT
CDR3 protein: CASSRTEVTEAFF

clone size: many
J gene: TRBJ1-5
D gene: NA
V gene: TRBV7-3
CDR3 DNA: TGTGCCAGCAGCGAACGTCCAGGGATCAAGTGGGGCAATCAGCCCCAGCATTTT
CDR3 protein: CASSERPGIKWGNQPQHF

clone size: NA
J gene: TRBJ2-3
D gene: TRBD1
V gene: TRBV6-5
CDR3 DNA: TGTGCCAGCAGTTACACAGGGGCCATCACAGATACGCAGTATTTT
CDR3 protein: CASSYTGAITDTQYF

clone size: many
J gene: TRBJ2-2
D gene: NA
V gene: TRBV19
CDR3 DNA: TGTGCCAGTAGTATAGTAGGAAGAGGGGTCACCGGGGAGCTGTTTTTT
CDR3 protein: CASSIVGRGVTGELFF

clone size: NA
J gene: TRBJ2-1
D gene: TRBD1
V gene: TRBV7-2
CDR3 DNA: TGTGCCAGCAGCCTAAAGCGGACAGGGGCGAACAATGAGCAGTTCTTC
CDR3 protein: CASSLKRTGANNEQFF

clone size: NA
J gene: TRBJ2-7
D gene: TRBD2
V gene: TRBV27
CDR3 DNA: TGTGCCAGCAAACTCAGACCGAGCGGGAGCCCCTACGAGCAGTACTTC
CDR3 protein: CASKLRPSGSPYEQYF

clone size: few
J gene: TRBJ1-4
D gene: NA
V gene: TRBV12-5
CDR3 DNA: TGTGCTAGTGGTTTGGCCGTAAGGCAGAGTGAAAAACTGTTTTTT
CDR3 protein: CASGLAVRQSEKLFF

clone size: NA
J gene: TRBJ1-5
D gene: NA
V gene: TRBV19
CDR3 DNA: TGTGCCTGTAGTGGGGTGCAGGGCAATCAGCCCCAGCATTTT
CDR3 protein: CACSGVQGNQPQHF

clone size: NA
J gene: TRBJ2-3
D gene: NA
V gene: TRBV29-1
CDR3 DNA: TGCAGCGTTGGGGGACCCACCGCAGATACGCAGTATTTT
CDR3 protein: CSVGGPTADTQYF

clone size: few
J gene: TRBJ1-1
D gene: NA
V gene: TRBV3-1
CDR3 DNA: TGTGCCAGCAGCCAAGCAGGCGGGAACACTGAAGCTTTCTTT
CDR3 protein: CASSQAGGNTEAFF

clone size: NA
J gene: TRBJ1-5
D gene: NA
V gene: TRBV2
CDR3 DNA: TGTGCCAGCAGTGCCCGGACAGTCAATCAGCCCCAGCATTTT
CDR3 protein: CASSARTVNQPQHF

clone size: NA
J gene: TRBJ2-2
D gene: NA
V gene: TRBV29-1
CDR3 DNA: TGCAGCGGGAGACGACCAACCGGGGAGCTGTTTTTT
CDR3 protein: CSGRRPTGELFF

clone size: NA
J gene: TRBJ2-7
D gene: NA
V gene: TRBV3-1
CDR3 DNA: TGTGCCAGCAGCCAAGGAATGACAGGAGCCTACGAGCAGTACTTC
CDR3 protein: CASSQGMTGAYEQYF

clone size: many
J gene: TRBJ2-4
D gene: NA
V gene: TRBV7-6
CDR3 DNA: TGTGCCAGCAGCTTAGCGCGGGGTGACGAACCCTCTGGCAAAAACATTCAGTACTTC
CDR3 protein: CASSLARGDEPSGKNIQYF

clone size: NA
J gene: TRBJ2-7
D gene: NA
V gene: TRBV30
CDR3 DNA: TGTGCCTGGAGTCCGCGAGCCCCCTACGAGCAGTACTTC
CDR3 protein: CAWSPRAPYEQYF

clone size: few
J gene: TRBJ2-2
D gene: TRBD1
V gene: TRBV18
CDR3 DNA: TGTGCCAGCTCACGTACAGGGGGCGCGGACACCGGGGAGCTGTTTTTT
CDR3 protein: CASSRTGGADTGELFF

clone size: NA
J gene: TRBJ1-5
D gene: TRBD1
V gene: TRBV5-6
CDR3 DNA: TGTGCCAGCAGCGGGACAGGGGGCGGCAATCAGCCCCAGCATTTT
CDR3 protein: CASSGTGGGNQPQHF

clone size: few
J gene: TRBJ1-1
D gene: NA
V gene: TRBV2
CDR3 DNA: TGTGCCAGCGCACAGATCTTGAACACTGAAGCTTTCTTT
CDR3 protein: CASAQILNTEAFF

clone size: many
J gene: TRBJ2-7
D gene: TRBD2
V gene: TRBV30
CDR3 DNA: TGTGCCTGGGGACCGGGGGGTGCGTACGAGCAGTACTTC
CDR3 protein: CAWGPGGAYEQYF

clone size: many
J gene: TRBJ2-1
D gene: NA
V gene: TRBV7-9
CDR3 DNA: TGTGCCAGCAGCTTGACTTCCACGAGCTCCTACAATGAGCAGTTCTTC
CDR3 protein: CASSLTSTSSYNEQFF

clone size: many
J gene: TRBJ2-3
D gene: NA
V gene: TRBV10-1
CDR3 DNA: TGCGCCAGCAGTGAGTCGAAAGTCCAAAGCACAGATACGCAGTATTTT
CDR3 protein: CASSESKVQSTDTQYF

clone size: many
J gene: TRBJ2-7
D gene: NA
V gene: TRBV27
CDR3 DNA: TGTGCCAGCCGTATAGAGGAGGTCTCCTACGAGCAGTACTTC
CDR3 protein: CASRIEEVSYEQYF

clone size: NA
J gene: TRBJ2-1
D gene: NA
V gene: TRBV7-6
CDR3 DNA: TGTGCCAGCAGCTTAGATGGCTATGAGCAGTTCTTC
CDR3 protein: CASSLDGYEQFF

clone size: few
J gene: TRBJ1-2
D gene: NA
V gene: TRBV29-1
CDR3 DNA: TGCAGCGCGACCCTTGCGGAAGGCTACACCTTC
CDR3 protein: CSATLAEGYTF

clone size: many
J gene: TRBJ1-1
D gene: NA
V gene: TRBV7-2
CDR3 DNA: TGTGCCAGCAGCTTAGTTGGCGGGAACACTGAAGCTTTCTTT
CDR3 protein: CASSLVGGNTEAFF

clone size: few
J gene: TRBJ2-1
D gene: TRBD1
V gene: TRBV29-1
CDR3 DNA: TGCAGCGTAACACGGGACAGGGGTGAGTCGGACAATGAGCAGTTCTTC
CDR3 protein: CSVTRDRGESDNEQFF

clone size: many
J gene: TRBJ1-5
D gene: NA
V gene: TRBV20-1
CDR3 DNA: TGCAGTGTACAGGAAAATAGCAATCAGCCCCAGCATTTT
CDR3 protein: CSVQENSNQPQHF

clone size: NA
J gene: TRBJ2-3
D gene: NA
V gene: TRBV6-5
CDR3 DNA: TGTGCCAGCGGGCTTCAGCGGACAGATACGCAGTATTTT
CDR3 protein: CASGLQRTDTQYF

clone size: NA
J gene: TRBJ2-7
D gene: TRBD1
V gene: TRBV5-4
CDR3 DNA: TGTGCCAGCAGCCTAGAACAGGGGACAGCCTACGAGCAGTACTTC
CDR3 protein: CASSLEQGTAYEQYF

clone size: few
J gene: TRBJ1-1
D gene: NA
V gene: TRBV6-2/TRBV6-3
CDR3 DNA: TGTGCCAGCAGCCTCCCGGGGGTCCAGGGGACTGAAGCTTTCTTT
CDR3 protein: CASSLPGVQGTEAFF

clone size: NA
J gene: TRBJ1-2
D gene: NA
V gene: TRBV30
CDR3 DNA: TGTGCCTGGAGTCTTGGGGTAGGCGGCTACACCTTC
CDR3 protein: CAWSLGVGGYTF

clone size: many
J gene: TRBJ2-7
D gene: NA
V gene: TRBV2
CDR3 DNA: TGTGCCAGCAGAAAGAATGAGGACAGAAGCTACGAGCAGTACTTC
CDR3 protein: CASRKNEDRSYEQYF

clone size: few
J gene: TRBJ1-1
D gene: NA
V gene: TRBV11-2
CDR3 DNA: TGTGCCAGCAGCACCTCAGTCATGAACACTGAAGCTTTCTTT
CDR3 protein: CASSTSVMNTEAFF

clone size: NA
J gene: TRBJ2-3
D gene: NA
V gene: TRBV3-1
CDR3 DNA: TGTGCCAGCAGCCAACCCAGGGGTATCACAGATACGCAGTATTTT
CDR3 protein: CASSQPRGITDTQYF

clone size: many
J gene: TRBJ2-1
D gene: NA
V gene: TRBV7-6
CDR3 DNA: TGTGCCAGCAGCTTATCCCCAGGTACCGCAGGCTACAATGAGCAGTTCTTC
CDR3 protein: CASSLSPGTAGYNEQFF